This T cell receptor beta chain was recorded in a study of CD8+CD57+ T cells in acquired aplastic anemia. Study information: Mean yield of DNA from sorted CD4+ and CD8+ cells was around 3 ug.

Study-wide points: Around 29 shared CD8+ CDR3s appeared highly expressed within patients' immunodominant clones.

A remark on this clonotype: Its antigen is currently unknown.

Genomic DNA was employed as the template in profiling TCR beta VDJ and CDR3. In TCRdb, the reads were re-called with MiXCR into one record per CDR3 protein. The top ten hold 45% of the sample, which has around 180,000 distinct CDR3 sequences, just under 65% seen once. Sequenced sample: sorted CD4+, CD8+, or CD8+CD57+ T cells (not recorded which) from PBMCs. The sequence derives from a human donor in good health.

The CDR3 here is CSAPHWTVYSGANVLTF. CDR3 DNA: TGCAGTGCTCCTCATTGGACCGTTTACTCTGGGGCCAACGTCCTGACTTTC. The rearrangement joins TRBV20-1 to TRBJ2-6; D call uncertain. V dropped 5 bases and J dropped 0 bases, with 17 bases sitting between them. The CDR3 consists of 17 residues. Germline V lookup: CDR1 DFQATT, CDR2 SNEGSKA (reference sequence).